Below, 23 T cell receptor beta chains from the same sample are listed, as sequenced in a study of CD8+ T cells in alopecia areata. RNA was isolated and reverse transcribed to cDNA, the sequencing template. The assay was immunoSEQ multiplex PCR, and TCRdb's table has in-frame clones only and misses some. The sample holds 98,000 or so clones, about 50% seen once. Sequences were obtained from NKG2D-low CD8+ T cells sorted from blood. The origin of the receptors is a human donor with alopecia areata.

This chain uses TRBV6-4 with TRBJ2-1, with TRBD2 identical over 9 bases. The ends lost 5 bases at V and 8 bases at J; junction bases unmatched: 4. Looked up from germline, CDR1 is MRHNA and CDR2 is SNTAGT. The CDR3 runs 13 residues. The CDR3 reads CASSPGTSYEQFF. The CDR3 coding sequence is TGTGCCAGCAGTCCCGGGACTAGCTATGAGCAGTTCTTC.

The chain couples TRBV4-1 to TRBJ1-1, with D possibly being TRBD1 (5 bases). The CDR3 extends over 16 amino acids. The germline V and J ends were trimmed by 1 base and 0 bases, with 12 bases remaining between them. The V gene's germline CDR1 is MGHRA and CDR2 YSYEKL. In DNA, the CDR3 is TGCGCCAGCAGCCAAGCCGGGACTGGGATGAACACTGAAGCTTTCTTT. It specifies CASSQAGTGMNTEAFF.

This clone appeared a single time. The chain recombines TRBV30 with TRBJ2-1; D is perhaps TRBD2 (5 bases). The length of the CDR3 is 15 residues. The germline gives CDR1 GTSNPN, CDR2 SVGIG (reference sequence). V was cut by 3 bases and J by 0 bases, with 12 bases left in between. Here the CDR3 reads CAWSDLASSYNEQFF. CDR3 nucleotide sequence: TGTGCCTGGAGCGATCTAGCAAGCTCCTACAATGAGCAGTTCTTC.

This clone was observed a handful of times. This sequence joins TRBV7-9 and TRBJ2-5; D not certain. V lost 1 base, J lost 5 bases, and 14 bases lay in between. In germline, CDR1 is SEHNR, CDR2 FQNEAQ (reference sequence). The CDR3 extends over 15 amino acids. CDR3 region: CASSLGGEVGETQYF. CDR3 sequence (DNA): TGTGCCAGCAGCTTAGGAGGTGAAGTCGGGGAGACCCAGTACTTC.

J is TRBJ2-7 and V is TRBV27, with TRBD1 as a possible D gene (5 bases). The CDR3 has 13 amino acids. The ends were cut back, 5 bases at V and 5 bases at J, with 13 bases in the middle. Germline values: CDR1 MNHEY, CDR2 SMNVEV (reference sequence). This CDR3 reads CASSPGRAHEQYF. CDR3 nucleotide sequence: TGTGCCAGCAGTCCCGGCAGGGCCCACGAGCAGTACTTC.

DNA of the CDR3: TGTGCCAGCCGTACCCGAGGGGCGGGAGTCTACGAGCAGTACTTC. Residues: CASRTRGAGVYEQYF. The J gene is TRBJ2-7, the V gene TRBV6-6, with 7 bases lining up with TRBD2. The J segment lost 3 bases and the V segment lost 8 bases, leaving 13 bases of the junction unmatched. The CDR3 loop spans 15 amino acids. Germline CDR1 MNHNY, CDR2 SVGAGI (reference sequence).

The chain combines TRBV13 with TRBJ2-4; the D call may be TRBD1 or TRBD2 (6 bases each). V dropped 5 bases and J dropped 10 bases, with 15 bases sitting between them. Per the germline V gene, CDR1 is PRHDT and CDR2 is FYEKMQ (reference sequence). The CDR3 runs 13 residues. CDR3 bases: TGTGCCAGCAGCCTCGGGGGCGAGGAAATTCAGTACTTC. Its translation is CASSLGGEEIQYF.

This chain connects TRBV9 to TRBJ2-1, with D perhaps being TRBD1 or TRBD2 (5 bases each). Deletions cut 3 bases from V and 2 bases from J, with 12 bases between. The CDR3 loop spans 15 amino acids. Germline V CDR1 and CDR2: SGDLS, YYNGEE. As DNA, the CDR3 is TGTGCCAGCAGCGCAAAGGGGAGCCCCTACAATGAGCAGTTCTTC. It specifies CASSAKGSPYNEQFF.

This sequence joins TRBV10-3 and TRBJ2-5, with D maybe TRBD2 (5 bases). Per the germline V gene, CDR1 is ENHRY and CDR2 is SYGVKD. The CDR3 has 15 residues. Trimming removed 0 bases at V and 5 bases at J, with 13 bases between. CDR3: CAISESRGSVETQYF. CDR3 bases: TGTGCCATCAGTGAGTCCCGCGGGTCCGTTGAGACCCAGTACTTC.

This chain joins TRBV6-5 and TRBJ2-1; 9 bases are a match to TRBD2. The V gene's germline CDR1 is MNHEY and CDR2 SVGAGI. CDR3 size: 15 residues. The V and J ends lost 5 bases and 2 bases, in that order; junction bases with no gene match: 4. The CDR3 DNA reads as TGTGCCAGCAGTGCCCTAGCGGGAACCTACAATGAGCAGTTCTTC. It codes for CASSALAGTYNEQFF.

Here the CDR3 reads CASMDPRATSSYEQYF. The CDR3 DNA reads as TGTGCCAGCATGGACCCCCGGGCTACGAGCTCCTACGAGCAGTACTTC. V is TRBV28 and J is TRBJ2-7; D call uncertain. The V gene lost 7 bases and the J gene lost 0 bases, with 19 bases spanning the gap. CDR3 length: 16 residues. Germline V gene data show CDR1 as MDHEN and CDR2 as SYDVKM.

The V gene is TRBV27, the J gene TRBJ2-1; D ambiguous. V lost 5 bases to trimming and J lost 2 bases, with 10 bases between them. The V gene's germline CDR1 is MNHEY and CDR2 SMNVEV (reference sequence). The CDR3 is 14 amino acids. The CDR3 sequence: CASSLLNTYNEQFF. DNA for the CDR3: TGTGCCAGCAGTCTCCTAAACACCTACAATGAGCAGTTCTTC.

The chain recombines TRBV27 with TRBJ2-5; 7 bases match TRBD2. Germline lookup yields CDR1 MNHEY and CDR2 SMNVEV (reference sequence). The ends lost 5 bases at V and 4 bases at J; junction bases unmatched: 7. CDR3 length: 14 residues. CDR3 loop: CASSPLGRGETQYF. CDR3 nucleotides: TGTGCCAGCAGTCCTCTGGGGAGGGGAGAGACCCAGTACTTC.

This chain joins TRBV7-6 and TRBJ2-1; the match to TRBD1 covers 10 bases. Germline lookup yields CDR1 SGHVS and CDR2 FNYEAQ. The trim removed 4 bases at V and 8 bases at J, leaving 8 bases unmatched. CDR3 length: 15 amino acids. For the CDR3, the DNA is TGTGCCAGCAGCTCGACAGGGGGCCACACCTATGAGCAGTTCTTC. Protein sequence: CASSSTGGHTYEQFF. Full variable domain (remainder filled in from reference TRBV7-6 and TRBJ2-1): GAGVSQSPRYKVTKRGQDVALRCDPISGHVSLYWYRQALGQGPEFLTYFNYEAQQDKSGLPNDRFSAERPEGSISTLTIQRTEQRDSAMYRCASSSTGGHTYEQFFGPGTRLTVL.

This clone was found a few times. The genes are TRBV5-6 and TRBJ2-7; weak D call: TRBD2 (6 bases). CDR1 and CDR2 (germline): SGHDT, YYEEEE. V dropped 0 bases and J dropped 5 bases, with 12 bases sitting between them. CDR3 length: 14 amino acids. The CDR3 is CASSLGTGGNEQYF. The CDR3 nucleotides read TGTGCCAGCAGCTTGGGGACCGGAGGGAACGAGCAGTACTTC.

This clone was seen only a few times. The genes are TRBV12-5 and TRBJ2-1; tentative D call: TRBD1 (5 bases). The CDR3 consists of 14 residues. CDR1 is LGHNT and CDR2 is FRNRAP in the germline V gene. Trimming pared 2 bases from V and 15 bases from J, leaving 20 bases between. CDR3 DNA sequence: TGTGCTAGTGGTTTGCCTCTCCCTTACAGGCGGCGGTTCTTC. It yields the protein CASGLPLPYRRRFF.

In DNA, the CDR3 is TGTGCCAGTAGAGAGGGATCCCGGGGCACTGAAGCTTTCTTT. This translates into CASREGSRGTEAFF. The chain uses TRBV19 and TRBJ1-1; no definite D call. Trimming took off 6 bases at V and 4 bases at J, with 15 bases between the two ends. This CDR3 comprises 14 residues. From germline, CDR1 is LNHDA and CDR2 SQIVND (reference sequence).

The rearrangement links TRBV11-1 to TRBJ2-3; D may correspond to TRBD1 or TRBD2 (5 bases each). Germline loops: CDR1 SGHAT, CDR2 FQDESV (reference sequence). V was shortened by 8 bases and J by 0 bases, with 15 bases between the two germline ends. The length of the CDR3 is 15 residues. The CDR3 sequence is CASASGTTSTDTQYF. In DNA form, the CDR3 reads TGTGCCAGCGCTTCCGGGACCACTAGCACAGATACGCAGTATTTT.

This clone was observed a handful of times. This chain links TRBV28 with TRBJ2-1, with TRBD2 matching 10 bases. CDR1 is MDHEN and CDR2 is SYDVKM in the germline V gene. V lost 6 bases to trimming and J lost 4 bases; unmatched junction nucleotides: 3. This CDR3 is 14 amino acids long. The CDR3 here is CASRGLALYNEQFF. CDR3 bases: TGTGCCAGCAGGGGACTAGCGCTTTACAATGAGCAGTTCTTC.

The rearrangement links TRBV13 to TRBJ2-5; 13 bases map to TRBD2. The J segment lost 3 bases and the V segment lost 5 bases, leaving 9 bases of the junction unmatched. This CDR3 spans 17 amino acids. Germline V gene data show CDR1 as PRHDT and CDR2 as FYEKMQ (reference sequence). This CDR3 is CASSPHPTSGREETQYF. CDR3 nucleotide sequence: TGTGCCAGCAGCCCGCACCCTACTAGCGGGAGGGAAGAGACCCAGTACTTC.

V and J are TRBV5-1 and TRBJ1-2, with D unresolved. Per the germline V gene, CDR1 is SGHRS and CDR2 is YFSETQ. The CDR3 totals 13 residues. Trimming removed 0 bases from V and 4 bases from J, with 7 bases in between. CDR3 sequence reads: CASSLVESYGYTF. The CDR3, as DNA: TGCGCCAGCAGCTTGGTGGAGAGCTATGGCTACACCTTC.

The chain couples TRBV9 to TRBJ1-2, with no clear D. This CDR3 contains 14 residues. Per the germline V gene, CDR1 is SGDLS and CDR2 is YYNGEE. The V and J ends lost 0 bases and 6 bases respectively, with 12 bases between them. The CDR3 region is CASSVDTLLDGYTF. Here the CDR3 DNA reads TGTGCCAGCAGCGTAGACACCCTGCTCGATGGCTACACCTTC.

The CDR3 protein is CASSQPGEAYEQYF. The CDR3 coding sequence is TGCGCCAGCAGCCAGCCCGGGGAAGCCTACGAGCAGTACTTC. The V call is TRBV4-1, the J call TRBJ2-7; D is perhaps TRBD2 (5 bases). V shed 3 bases and J shed 2 bases, with 11 bases lying between them. Germline V gene lookup returns CDR1 MGHRA and CDR2 YSYEKL. The CDR3 is 14 residues long.